The 22 T cell receptor beta chains listed next were all sequenced from one sample in a study of blood T cell repertoires in COVID-19. The table came from immunoSEQ multiplex PCR; TCRdb's copy has only in-frame clones and leaves some out. The sample holds about 220,000 clones, 65% to 85% seen once. The sequenced sample consisted of peripheral blood. All receptors come from a woman in her twenties or thirties who had recovered from COVID-19.

The V gene is TRBV5-1, the J gene TRBJ2-7; 10 nucleotides match TRBD1. The CDR3 is 14 amino acids. The ends lost 3 bases at V and 3 bases at J; junction bases unmatched: 3. Germline-derived CDR1 and CDR2 are SGHRS and YFSETQ. The CDR3 loop is CASSSGQGNYEQYF. The CDR3 coding sequence is TGCGCCAGCAGCTCGGGACAGGGGAACTACGAGCAGTACTTC.

The chain employs TRBV12-5 and TRBJ1-1; D uncertain. This CDR3 is 11 amino acids long. Trimming took 4 bases from V and 6 from J, leaving 6 bases between them. CDR1 is LGHNT and CDR2 is FRNRAP in the germline V gene. DNA for the CDR3: TGTGCTAGTGGTTCTATCCCTGAAGCTTTCTTT. It codes for CASGSIPEAFF.

The chain carries TRBV27 and TRBJ2-7; 11 nucleotides match TRBD2. Trimming cost V 10 bases and J 6 bases; bases outside gene matches: 11. This CDR3 has 14 amino acids. The V gene's germline CDR1 is MNHEY and CDR2 SMNVEV (reference sequence). CDR3: CATGLAGPPREQYF. CDR3 bases: TGTGCCACCGGACTAGCGGGCCCCCCCCGCGAGCAGTACTTC.

The rearrangement links TRBV6-4 to TRBJ2-1; 12 positions agree with TRBD2. Germline V gene lookup returns CDR1 MRHNA and CDR2 SNTAGT. Germline trimming cut 2 bases from V and 4 bases from J; bases unmatched to any gene: 3. The CDR3 contains 16 residues. The CDR3 sequence: CASSDSGTSGYNEQFF. The CDR3 DNA reads as TGTGCCAGCAGTGACAGCGGGACTAGCGGGTACAATGAGCAGTTCTTC.

This clone was observed a single time. V gene TRBV29-1 combines with J gene TRBJ1-1; a possible D gene is TRBD1 (5 bases). V was trimmed by 7 bases and J by 1 base, leaving 10 bases between them. Germline CDR1 is SQVTM and CDR2 is ANQGSEA. The CDR3 spans 12 residues. CDR3 sequence: CSGSRANTEAFF. CDR3 sequence (DNA): TGCAGCGGCTCCAGGGCGAACACTGAAGCTTTCTTT.

This chain joins TRBV3-1 (or the pseudogene TRBV3-2) and TRBJ2-7; D may be TRBD2 (5 bases). Germline V CDR1 and CDR2: LGHDT, YNNKEL (reference sequence). This CDR3 comprises 15 residues. Trimming shortened V by 1 base and J by 3 bases, and 13 bases separated the two germline ends. DNA for the CDR3: TGTGCCAGCAGCCAAGGTTCGCGGGTTGGCTACGAGCAGTACTTC. This translates into CASSQGSRVGYEQYF.

V is TRBV3-1 (or the pseudogene TRBV3-2) and J is TRBJ1-1; maybe TRBD1 (6 bases). This CDR3 spans 15 amino acids. Trimming pared 5 bases from V and 6 bases from J, leaving 19 bases between. Germline V gene sequence: CDR1 LGHDT, CDR2 YNNKEL (reference sequence). This CDR3 is CASSNKYRASAEAFF. The CDR3 DNA sequence: TGTGCCAGCAGCAATAAATACAGGGCGTCGGCTGAAGCTTTCTTT.

The CDR3 DNA follows: TGTGCCAGCAGCGGGACTAGCGGGAGGGCCGATACGCAGTATTTT. This translates into CASSGTSGRADTQYF. V usage is TRBV7-3 and J usage is TRBJ2-3; TRBD2 aligns across 16 bases. The V and J ends lost 5 bases and 6 bases, in that order; junction bases with no gene match: 2. The CDR3 length is 15 residues. Per the germline V gene, CDR1 is SGHTA and CDR2 is FQGTGA. Complete variable domain (other parts from reference TRBV7-3 and TRBJ2-3): GAGVSQTPSNKVTEKGKYVELRCDPISGHTALYWYRQSLGQGPEFLIYFQGTGAADDSGLPNDRFFAVRPEGSVSTLKIQRTERGDSAVYLCASSGTSGRADTQYFGPGTRLTVL.

J is TRBJ1-3 and V is TRBV18; D unresolved. Deletions cut 1 base from V and 6 bases from J, with 10 bases between. The CDR3 covers 14 residues. Germline assignment: CDR1 KGHSH and CDR2 LQKENI. As DNA, the CDR3 is TGTGCCAGCTCACCACGTAACGGAGAAAACACCATATATTTT. It specifies CASSPRNGENTIYF.

This sequence joins TRBV28 and TRBJ2-5; 7 bases are shared with TRBD1. The CDR3 length is 14 residues. CDR1 MDHEN and CDR2 SYDVKM come from the germline V gene. The V and J ends lost 7 bases and 3 bases, in that order; junction bases with no gene match: 8. This CDR3 is CASTPRDREETQYF. CDR3 sequence (DNA): TGTGCCAGCACCCCCCGAGACAGGGAAGAGACCCAGTACTTC.

V is TRBV11-3 and J is TRBJ2-2; D perhaps matches TRBD2 (5 bases). The V end was cut by 5 bases, the J end by 4 bases, with 8 bases between. Germline V gene sequence: CDR1 SGHNT, CDR2 YENEEA. This CDR3 is built from 13 residues. In DNA, the CDR3 is TGTGCCAGCAGCGCAGAGGGCACCGGGGAGCTGTTTTTT. It encodes CASSAEGTGELFF.

The J gene is TRBJ2-7, the V gene TRBV5-1, with TRBD1 identical over 11 bases. This CDR3 is built from 15 residues. The germline gives CDR1 SGHRS, CDR2 YFSETQ. V dropped 5 bases and J dropped 10; count of bases not matched to a gene: 14. CDR3: CASSSTGTGGSGQYF. In DNA form, the CDR3 reads TGCGCCAGCAGTTCGACTGGGACAGGGGGTTCAGGACAGTACTTC.

This clone was counted once. V and J are TRBV3-1 (or the pseudogene TRBV3-2) and TRBJ2-7; possibly TRBD2 for D (6 bases). Per germline, CDR1 LGHDT and CDR2 YNNKEL (reference sequence). The CDR3 sequence is 13 residues long. V lost 4 bases and J 2 bases, leaving 9 bases between the germline ends. The CDR3 DNA follows: TGTGCCAGCAGCCCGCGGGGAGCCTACGAGCAGTACTTC. This encodes CASSPRGAYEQYF.

The genes are TRBV4-1 and TRBJ2-5, with TRBD2 matching 14 bases. CDR3 length: 18 amino acids. The junction had 8 bases not matched to a gene; V was cut back by 0 bases and J by 5 bases. From germline, CDR1 is MGHRA and CDR2 YSYEKL. As DNA, the CDR3 is TGCGCCAGCAGCCAAGATAGACTAGCGGGAGGGGGGGACGAGACCCAGTACTTC. This sequence encodes CASSQDRLAGGGDETQYF.

This rearrangement joins TRBV6-6 to TRBJ2-1, with a weak D call TRBD1 (5 bases). The CDR3 runs to 14 residues. The germline V gene encodes CDR1 MNHNY and CDR2 SVGAGI (reference sequence). V was clipped by 2 bases and J by 5 bases, with 10 bases between them. In nucleotides, the CDR3 is TGTGCCAGCAGTTACCGGCAGACAGACAATGAGCAGTTCTTC. Residues: CASSYRQTDNEQFF.

The chain carries TRBV5-5 and TRBJ2-7; TRBD1 matches 9 bases. The CDR3 loop spans 15 amino acids. Per germline, CDR1 SGHKS and CDR2 YYEKEE (reference sequence). The junction had 5 bases not matched to a gene; V was cut back by 2 bases and J by 2 bases. The CDR3 protein is CASSLQGASPYEQYF. In DNA, the CDR3 is TGTGCCAGCAGCTTACAGGGGGCCTCACCCTACGAGCAGTACTTC.

V is TRBV28 and J is TRBJ2-2; 13 positions agree with TRBD2. The V gene end was trimmed by 2 bases and the J gene end by 3 bases; junction bases not matched to a gene: 15. In germline, CDR1 is MDHEN, CDR2 SYDVKM. The CDR3 consists of 21 residues. CDR3 loop: CASSLPLFTSGRASDTGELFF. The DNA of the CDR3 is TGTGCCAGCAGTTTACCCCTCTTCACTAGCGGGAGGGCCTCTGACACCGGGGAGCTGTTTTTT.

This sequence joins TRBV27 and TRBJ1-1, with TRBD1 identical over 10 bases. This CDR3 spans 15 amino acids. Per the germline V gene, CDR1 is MNHEY and CDR2 is SMNVEV (reference sequence). Germline trimming cut 1 base from V and 1 base from J; bases unmatched to any gene: 0. The CDR3 spells CASSLWDRGNTEAFF. The CDR3 DNA reads as TGTGCCAGCAGTTTATGGGACAGGGGGAACACTGAAGCTTTCTTT.

J is TRBJ2-5 and V is TRBV27; 7 bases align to TRBD1. Trimming at V came to 4 bases and at J to 7 bases, leaving 3 bases not matched to a gene. Germline CDR1 and CDR2: MNHEY and SMNVEV (reference sequence). This CDR3 comprises 12 residues. CDR3 protein: CASSSHRGTQYF. DNA for the CDR3: TGTGCCAGCAGTTCACACAGGGGGACCCAGTACTTC.

This clone was counted once. The chain joins TRBV5-1 to TRBJ1-2, with D perhaps TRBD1 (5 bases). The CDR3 length is 13 residues. Deletions cut 6 bases from V and 1 base from J, with 10 bases between. The germline V gene encodes CDR1 SGHRS and CDR2 YFSETQ. CDR3 amino acids: CASNFDSNYGYTF. For the CDR3, the DNA is TGCGCCAGCAACTTCGACAGTAACTATGGCTACACCTTC.

This sequence joins TRBV2 and TRBJ1-4; perhaps TRBD1 as D (6 bases). This CDR3 region has 15 residues. V lost 4 bases and J lost 4, with 13 bases in between. Per germline, CDR1 SNHLY and CDR2 FYNNEI. For the CDR3, the DNA is TGTGCCAGCAGTGTGGGGTCGGACAGTAATGAAAAACTGTTTTTT. Protein product: CASSVGSDSNEKLFF. The entire variable domain, with the rest obtained from reference TRBV2 and TRBJ1-4, is as follows: EPEVTQTPSHQVTQMGQEVILRCVPISNHLYFYWYRQILGQKVEFLVSFYNNEISEKSEIFDDQFSVERPDGSNFTLKIRSTKLEDSAMYFCASSVGSDSNEKLFFGSGTQLSVL.

The V gene is TRBV4-1, the J gene TRBJ2-3; the D is unclear. Trimming shortened V by 1 base and J by 5 bases, and 13 bases separated the two germline ends. Germline-derived CDR1 and CDR2 are MGHRA and YSYEKL. This CDR3 has 15 amino acids. CDR3 loop: CASSQGYGFGDTQYF. The CDR3 nucleotides read TGCGCCAGCAGCCAAGGGTACGGGTTCGGAGATACGCAGTATTTT.